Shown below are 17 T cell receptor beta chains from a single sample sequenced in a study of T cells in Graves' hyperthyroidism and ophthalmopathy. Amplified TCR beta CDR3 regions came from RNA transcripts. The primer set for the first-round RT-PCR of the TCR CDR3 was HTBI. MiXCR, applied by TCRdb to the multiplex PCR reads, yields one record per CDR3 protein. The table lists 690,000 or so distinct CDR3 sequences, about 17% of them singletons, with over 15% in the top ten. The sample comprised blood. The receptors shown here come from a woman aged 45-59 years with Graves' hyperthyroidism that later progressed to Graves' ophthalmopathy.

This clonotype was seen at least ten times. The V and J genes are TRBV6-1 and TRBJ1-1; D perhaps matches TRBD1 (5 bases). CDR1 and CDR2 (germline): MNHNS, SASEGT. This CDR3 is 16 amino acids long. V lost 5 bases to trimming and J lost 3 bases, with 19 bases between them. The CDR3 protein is CASSPDGARFHTEAFF. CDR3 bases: TGTGCCAGCAGTCCCGATGGGGCCAGGTTTCACACTGAAGCTTTCTTT.

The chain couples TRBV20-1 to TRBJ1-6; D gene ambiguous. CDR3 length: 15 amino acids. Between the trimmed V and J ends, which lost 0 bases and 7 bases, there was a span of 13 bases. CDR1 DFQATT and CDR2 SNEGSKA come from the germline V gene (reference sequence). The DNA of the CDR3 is TGCAGTGCTAGAGAGGATTGGCAGTCGAATTCACCCCTCCACTTT. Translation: CSAREDWQSNSPLHF.

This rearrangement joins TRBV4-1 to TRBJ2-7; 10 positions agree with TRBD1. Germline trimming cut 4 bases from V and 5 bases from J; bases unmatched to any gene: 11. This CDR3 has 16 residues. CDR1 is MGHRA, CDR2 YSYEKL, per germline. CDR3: CASSLRGGQGYHEQYF. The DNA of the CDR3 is TGCGCCAGCAGCCTAAGGGGGGGACAGGGGTACCACGAGCAGTACTTC.

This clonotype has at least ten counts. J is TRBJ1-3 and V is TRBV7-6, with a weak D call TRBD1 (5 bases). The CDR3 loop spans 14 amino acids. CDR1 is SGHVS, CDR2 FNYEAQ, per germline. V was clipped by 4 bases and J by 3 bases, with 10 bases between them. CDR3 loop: CASSSRTYGNTIYF. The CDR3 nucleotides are TGTGCCAGCAGCTCCCGGACATATGGAAACACCATATATTTT.

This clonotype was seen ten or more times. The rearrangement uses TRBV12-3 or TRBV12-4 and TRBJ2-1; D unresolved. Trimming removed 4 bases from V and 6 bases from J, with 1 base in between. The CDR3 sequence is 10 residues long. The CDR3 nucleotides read TGTGCCAGCAGTTCCAATGAGCAGTTCTTC. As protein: CASSSNEQFF.

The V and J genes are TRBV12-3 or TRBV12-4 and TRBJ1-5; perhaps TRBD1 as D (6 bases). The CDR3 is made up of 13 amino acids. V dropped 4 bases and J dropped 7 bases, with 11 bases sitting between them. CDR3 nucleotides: TGTGCCAGCAGTTCAAACAGGGTCCAGCCCCAGCATTTT. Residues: CASSSNRVQPQHF.

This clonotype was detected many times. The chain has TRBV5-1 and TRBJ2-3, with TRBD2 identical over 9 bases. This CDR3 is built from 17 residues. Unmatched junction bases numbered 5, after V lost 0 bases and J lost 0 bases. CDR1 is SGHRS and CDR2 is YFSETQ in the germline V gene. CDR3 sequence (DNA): TGCGCCAGCAGCTTGGGTCTAGCGGGGTCTAGCACAGATACGCAGTATTTT. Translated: CASSLGLAGSSTDTQYF.

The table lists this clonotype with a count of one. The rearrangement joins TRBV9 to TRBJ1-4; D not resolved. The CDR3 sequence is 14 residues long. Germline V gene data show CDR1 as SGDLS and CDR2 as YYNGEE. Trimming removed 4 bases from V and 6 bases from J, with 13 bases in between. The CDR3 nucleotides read TGTGCCAGCAGCCCGACGGACGTTTATGAAAAACTGTTTTTT. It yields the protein CASSPTDVYEKLFF.

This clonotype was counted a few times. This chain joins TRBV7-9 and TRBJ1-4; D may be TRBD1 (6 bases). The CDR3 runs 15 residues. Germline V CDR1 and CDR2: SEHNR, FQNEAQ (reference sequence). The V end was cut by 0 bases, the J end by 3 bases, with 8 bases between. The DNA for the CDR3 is TGTGCCAGCAGCTTAGCACAGGGAGCTAATGAAAAACTGTTTTTT. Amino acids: CASSLAQGANEKLFF.

CDR3 sequence (DNA): TGCAGTGCCGGAGCCGGGACTAGCGCGAGCACAGATACGCAGTATTTT. Translation: CSAGAGTSASTDTQYF. The gene calls are TRBV20-1 and TRBJ2-3; 10 positions match TRBD2. This CDR3 is built from 16 residues. V lost 6 bases and J lost 0; bases outside the gene matches: 9. CDR1 DFQATT and CDR2 SNEGSKA come from the germline V gene (reference sequence).

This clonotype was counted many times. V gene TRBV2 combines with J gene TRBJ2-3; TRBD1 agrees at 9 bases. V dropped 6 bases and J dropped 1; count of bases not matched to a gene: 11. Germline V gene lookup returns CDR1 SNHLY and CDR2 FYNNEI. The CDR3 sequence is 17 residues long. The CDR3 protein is CASSKLDRGKGTDTQYF. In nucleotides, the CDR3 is TGTGCCAGCAGCAAACTCGACAGGGGGAAGGGCACAGATACGCAGTATTTT.

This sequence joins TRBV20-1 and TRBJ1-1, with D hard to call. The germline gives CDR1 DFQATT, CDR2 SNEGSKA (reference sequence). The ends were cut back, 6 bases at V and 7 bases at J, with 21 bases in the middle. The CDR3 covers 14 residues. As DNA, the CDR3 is TGCAGTGCCCGCTCCCTAGGGCCCCTGATTGAAGCTTTCTTT. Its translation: CSARSLGPLIEAFF.

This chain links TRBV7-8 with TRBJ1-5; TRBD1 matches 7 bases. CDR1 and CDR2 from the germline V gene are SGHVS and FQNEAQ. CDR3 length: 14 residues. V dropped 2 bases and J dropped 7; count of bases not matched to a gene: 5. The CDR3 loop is CASSLSGRGQPQHF. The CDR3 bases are TGTGCCAGCAGCTTATCTGGCAGGGGGCAGCCCCAGCATTTT.

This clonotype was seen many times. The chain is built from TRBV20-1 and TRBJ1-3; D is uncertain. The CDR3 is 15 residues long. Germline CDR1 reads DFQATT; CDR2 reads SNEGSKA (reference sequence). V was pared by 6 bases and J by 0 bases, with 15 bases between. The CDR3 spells CSARGTAYSGNTIYF. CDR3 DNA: TGCAGTGCCCGGGGTACGGCGTACTCTGGAAACACCATATATTTT.

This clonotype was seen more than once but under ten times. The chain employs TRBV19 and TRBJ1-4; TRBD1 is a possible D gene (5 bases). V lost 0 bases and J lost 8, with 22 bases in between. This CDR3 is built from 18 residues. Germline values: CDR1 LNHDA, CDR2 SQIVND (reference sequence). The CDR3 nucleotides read TGTGCCAGTAGTATAGATCGCGCCTCGGTCGAGGGGAAGGAAAAACTGTTTTTT. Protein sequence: CASSIDRASVEGKEKLFF.

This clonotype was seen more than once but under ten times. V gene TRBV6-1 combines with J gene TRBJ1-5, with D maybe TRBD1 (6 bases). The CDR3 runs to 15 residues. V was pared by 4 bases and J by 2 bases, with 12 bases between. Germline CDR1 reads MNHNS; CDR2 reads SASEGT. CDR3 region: CASSGGTLRNQPQHF. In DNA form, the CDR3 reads TGTGCCAGCAGTGGCGGGACACTACGCAATCAGCCCCAGCATTTT.

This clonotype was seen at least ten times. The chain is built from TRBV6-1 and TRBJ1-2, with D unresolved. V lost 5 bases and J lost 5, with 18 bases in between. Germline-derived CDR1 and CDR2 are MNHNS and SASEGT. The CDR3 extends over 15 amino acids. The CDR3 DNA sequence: TGTGCCAGCAGTCGGCAGGAGAGGACCGCATATGGCTACACCTTC. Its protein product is CASSRQERTAYGYTF.